These 15 T cell receptor beta chains originate from one sample sequenced in a study of T cell responses to AZD1222 COVID-19 vaccine. Sequencing used immunoSEQ multiplex PCR; TCRdb keeps in-frame clones, though not all of them. Of about 94,000 clones listed, approximately 87% are singletons. This material consisted of peripheral blood, taken 28 days after the second AZD1222 dose. Receptor source: an adult who received the AZD1222 COVID-19 vaccine.

The chain employs TRBV27 and TRBJ1-2, with unresolved D. Germline V gene data show CDR1 as MNHEY and CDR2 as SMNVEV (reference sequence). CDR3 length equals 15 residues. Trimming removed 6 bases at V and 2 bases at J, with 16 bases between. CDR3 sequence (DNA): TGTGCCAGCAGCCCTTCGCCCGCAGGAAACTATGGCTACACCTTC. This sequence encodes CASSPSPAGNYGYTF.

The chain has TRBV5-6 and TRBJ2-5, with a possible D match to TRBD2 (6 bases). The CDR3 contains 16 residues. Germline-derived CDR1 and CDR2 are SGHDT and YYEEEE. The germline V and J ends were trimmed by 4 bases and 4 bases, with 20 bases remaining between them. CDR3 region: CASSPLGTSIGETQYF. The DNA for the CDR3 is TGTGCCAGCAGCCCCTTAGGGACTTCTATTGGAGAGACCCAGTACTTC.

The chain has TRBV7-8 and TRBJ1-1; 7 bases map to TRBD1. J was trimmed by 0 bases and V by 2 bases; bases with no gene match: 9. The CDR3 length is 17 residues. CDR1 and CDR2 from the germline V gene are SGHVS and FQNEAQ. CDR3 amino acids: CASSLPPRQGMNTEAFF. The CDR3 region has the DNA TGTGCCAGCAGCTTACCTCCACGACAGGGAATGAACACTGAAGCTTTCTTT.

Note on this clone: Its ends do not fully match the called genes, so a read error is possible. This chain connects TRBV6-2 or TRBV6-3 to TRBJ1-2; D call uncertain. The CDR3 contains 11 residues. The germline V gene encodes CDR1 MNHEY and CDR2 SVGEGT. The CDR3 reads CASSYLGGSAF. The CDR3 nucleotides read TGTGCCAGCAGTTACCTCGGAGGCTCAGCCTTC.

The chain combines TRBV5-5 with TRBJ1-2; TRBD1 agrees at 10 bases. Unmatched junction bases numbered 2, after V lost 4 bases and J lost 2 bases. Per the germline V gene, CDR1 is SGHKS and CDR2 is YYEKEE (reference sequence). This CDR3 is 14 amino acids long. This CDR3 reads CASSLDRGNYGYTF. The DNA of the CDR3 is TGTGCCAGCAGCCTGGACAGGGGGAACTATGGCTACACCTTC.

This chain's CDR3 is CASSLESGSSYNEQFF. Here the CDR3 DNA reads TGCGCCAGCAGCTTGGAAAGCGGGAGCTCCTACAATGAGCAGTTCTTC. The chain employs TRBV5-1 and TRBJ2-1, with 8 bases identical to TRBD2. The CDR3 covers 16 residues. From germline, CDR1 is SGHRS and CDR2 YFSETQ. V lost 0 bases and J lost 0; bases outside the gene matches: 2.

The rearrangement links TRBV19 to TRBJ2-3, with D tentatively TRBD1 (7 bases). CDR1 and CDR2 from the germline V gene are LNHDA and SQIVND (reference sequence). The CDR3 is made up of 16 amino acids. Trimming stripped 6 bases from V and 3 bases from J, with 19 bases between. The CDR3 spells CASSPEGQRWTDTQYF. The CDR3, as DNA: TGTGCCAGTAGCCCGGAGGGACAGAGGTGGACAGATACGCAGTATTTT.

This clone was seen a few times. V and J are TRBV2 and TRBJ1-2; D uncertain. The CDR3 extends over 13 amino acids. In germline, CDR1 is SNHLY, CDR2 FYNNEI. Between the trimmed V and J ends, which lost 6 bases and 2 bases, there was a span of 10 bases. Here the CDR3 reads CASREGLNYGYTF. In DNA, the CDR3 is TGTGCCAGCAGGGAGGGTCTAAACTATGGCTACACCTTC. The full variable domain, its missing parts supplied by reference TRBV2 and TRBJ1-2, is EPEVTQTPSHQVTQMGQEVILRCVPISNHLYFYWYRQILGQKVEFLVSFYNNEISEKSEIFDDQFSVERPDGSNFTLKIRSTKLEDSAMYFCASREGLNYGYTFGSGTRLTVV.

The chain recombines TRBV6-6 with TRBJ2-1; 9 positions match TRBD2. CDR3 length: 17 amino acids. V was clipped by 5 bases and J by 6 bases; unmatched bases: 14. Germline lookup yields CDR1 MNHNY and CDR2 SVGAGI (reference sequence). The CDR3 loop reads CASSPSLTAGGLNEQFF. The CDR3 DNA reads TGTGCCAGCAGTCCCTCCTTAACAGCGGGGGGACTCAATGAGCAGTTCTTC.

CDR3 nucleotide sequence: TGTGCCAGCTCACCTGCTCCACGTAGGACAGGGGGAGATCACACTGAAGCTTTCTTT. Amino acid sequence: CASSPAPRRTGGDHTEAFF. V usage is TRBV18 and J usage is TRBJ1-1, with 10 bases identical to TRBD1. V gave up 3 bases and J gave up 3 bases; unmatched junction bases: 16. In germline, CDR1 is KGHSH, CDR2 LQKENI. The CDR3 has 19 residues.

This chain joins TRBV19 and TRBJ1-2; D is unresolved. Germline V gene data show CDR1 as LNHDA and CDR2 as SQIVND (reference sequence). This CDR3 spans 14 amino acids. The V and J ends lost 6 bases and 0 bases respectively, with 11 bases between them. The CDR3 sequence: CASRRTGANYGYTF. The DNA of the CDR3 is TGTGCCAGTAGGCGGACGGGAGCTAACTATGGCTACACCTTC.

CDR3 nucleotide sequence: TGTGCCAGCACCCCCGGCTATGGCTACACCTTC. It translates to CASTPGYGYTF. The V and J genes are TRBV28 and TRBJ1-2; D remains unclear. This CDR3 comprises 11 residues. The ends were cut back, 7 bases at V and 4 bases at J, with 7 bases in the middle. CDR1 and CDR2 from the germline V gene are MDHEN and SYDVKM.

The V call is TRBV5-4, the J call TRBJ2-5, with D possibly matching TRBD2 (5 bases). Trimming took off 4 bases at V and 3 bases at J, with 13 bases between the two ends. This CDR3 comprises 14 residues. Germline assignment: CDR1 SGHNT and CDR2 YYREEE (reference sequence). The CDR3 DNA reads as TGTGCCAGCAGCAGCACGAGGGAAAAAGAGACCCAGTACTTC. Its translation: CASSSTREKETQYF.

This clone showed up just a few times. The chain couples TRBV7-9 to TRBJ2-7; 7 positions match TRBD1. The V and J ends lost 0 bases and 5 bases, in that order; junction bases with no gene match: 1. Germline V gene data show CDR1 as SEHNR and CDR2 as FQNEAQ (reference sequence). The CDR3 extends over 13 amino acids. For the CDR3, the DNA is TGTGCCAGCAGCTTAGCGACAGGGAACGAGCAGTACTTC. Protein: CASSLATGNEQYF.

J is TRBJ1-5 and V is TRBV28; no reliable D call. The CDR3 sequence is 12 residues long. Deletions cut 3 bases from V and 7 bases from J, with 7 bases between. Germline assignment: CDR1 MDHEN and CDR2 SYDVKM. The DNA for the CDR3 is TGTGCCAGCAGTTTGCTAGTGCAGCCCCAGCATTTT. Encoded protein: CASSLLVQPQHF. The full variable domain, with the rest looked up from reference TRBV28 and TRBJ1-5, is DVKVTQSSRYLVKRTGEKVFLECVQDMDHENMFWYRQDPGLGLRLIYFSYDVKMKEKGDIPEGYSVSREKKERFSLILESASTNQTSMYLCASSLLVQPQHFGDGTRLSIL.